This is a list of T cell receptor beta chains from one sample in a study of blood T cell repertoires in COVID-19. Using immunoSEQ multiplex PCR, the repertoire was profiled, and TCRdb retains in-frame clones only, with some absent. The sample lists some 96,000 clones, approximately 90% occurring once. The sequencing input was peripheral blood. The receptor set was obtained from a man aged 60-69 years with acute or convalescent COVID-19. CDR3s leave out the opening cysteine and the closing phenylalanine or tryptophan. Fields, in order: D gene, J gene, V gene, CDR3 protein. The D gene is left open where the match is weak.

d_gene: TRBD1
j_gene: TRBJ1-4
v_gene: TRBV11-1
CDR3aa: ASEGQGPGKLF

d_gene: TRBD1
j_gene: TRBJ1-2
v_gene: TRBV5-1
CDR3aa: ASRTGQGRGGYGYT

d_gene: TRBD1
j_gene: TRBJ1-4
v_gene: TRBV5-5
CDR3aa: ASSSAPWGQGFTTNEKLF

d_gene: TRBD1
j_gene: TRBJ1-2
v_gene: TRBV18
CDR3aa: ASSPQGIGQGGGYT

d_gene: -
j_gene: TRBJ1-2
v_gene: TRBV18
CDR3aa: ASSPGVKSNYGYT

d_gene: -
j_gene: TRBJ1-6
v_gene: TRBV4-1
CDR3aa: ASSQGYSYNSPLH

d_gene: -
j_gene: TRBJ2-1
v_gene: TRBV27
CDR3aa: ASSLSQARGGARRSYNEQF

d_gene: -
j_gene: TRBJ1-1
v_gene: TRBV19
CDR3aa: ASTEAPNTEAF

d_gene: -
j_gene: TRBJ1-2
v_gene: TRBV5-1
CDR3aa: ASSFWGGPDYGYT

d_gene: TRBD1
j_gene: TRBJ1-2
v_gene: TRBV28
CDR3aa: ASSQGQGSLDGYT

d_gene: TRBD1
j_gene: TRBJ1-6
v_gene: TRBV6-5
CDR3aa: ASRRDSDTHSPLH

d_gene: TRBD1
j_gene: TRBJ1-3
v_gene: TRBV7-2
CDR3aa: ASSLGEGARSNTIY

d_gene: -
j_gene: TRBJ1-2
v_gene: TRBV5-8
CDR3aa: ASSLVVFQGYT

d_gene: -
j_gene: TRBJ1-2
v_gene: TRBV3-1/TRBV3-2
CDR3aa: ASTPRGAHGYT

d_gene: -
j_gene: TRBJ2-6
v_gene: TRBV5-6
CDR3aa: ASSLSYGQSNSGANVLT

d_gene: -
j_gene: TRBJ1-6
v_gene: TRBV5-1
CDR3aa: ASSLGQKNSPLH

d_gene: -
j_gene: TRBJ1-5
v_gene: TRBV30
CDR3aa: AWSAFGEGNQPQH

d_gene: -
j_gene: TRBJ1-1
v_gene: TRBV6-5
CDR3aa: ASSLTVNTEAF

d_gene: -
j_gene: TRBJ2-4
v_gene: TRBV5-1
CDR3aa: ASRMAQGAKNIQY

d_gene: TRBD1
j_gene: TRBJ1-2
v_gene: TRBV7-6
CDR3aa: ASSQGQGNYGYT

d_gene: -
j_gene: TRBJ1-1
v_gene: TRBV7-9
CDR3aa: ASSLDGTPVEAF

d_gene: TRBD2
j_gene: TRBJ2-3
v_gene: TRBV15
CDR3aa: ATSSRPTSESTDTQY

d_gene: -
j_gene: TRBJ2-5
v_gene: TRBV29-1
CDR3aa: SVEDPRQETQY

d_gene: TRBD2
j_gene: TRBJ2-5
v_gene: TRBV5-1
CDR3aa: ASSLARTSGGRGTQY

d_gene: TRBD2
j_gene: TRBJ2-1
v_gene: TRBV7-8
CDR3aa: ASSLGTSVFDEQF

d_gene: TRBD1
j_gene: TRBJ1-5
v_gene: TRBV6-5
CDR3aa: ASSSGTGNQPQH

d_gene: -
j_gene: TRBJ1-5
v_gene: TRBV6-5
CDR3aa: ASSYRHDSSNQPQH

d_gene: -
j_gene: TRBJ1-6
v_gene: TRBV6-5
CDR3aa: AGKASPGVGSPLH

d_gene: TRBD1
j_gene: TRBJ2-7
v_gene: TRBV6-6
CDR3aa: ASGLGTGYEQY

d_gene: -
j_gene: TRBJ2-6
v_gene: TRBV7-8
CDR3aa: ASSFIFATSGANVLT

d_gene: -
j_gene: TRBJ1-2
v_gene: TRBV3-1/TRBV3-2
CDR3aa: ASSPTSGRYT

d_gene: -
j_gene: TRBJ1-6
v_gene: TRBV5-1
CDR3aa: ASSLRSLSPLH

d_gene: -
j_gene: TRBJ1-1
v_gene: TRBV7-2
CDR3aa: ASSLNGVNTEAF

d_gene: -
j_gene: TRBJ1-1
v_gene: TRBV18
CDR3aa: ASSLQEMNTEAF

d_gene: TRBD1
j_gene: TRBJ2-2
v_gene: TRBV27
CDR3aa: ASSSQTGGDTGELF

d_gene: -
j_gene: TRBJ1-2
v_gene: TRBV7-9
CDR3aa: ASSLVVTGSNYGYT

d_gene: TRBD1
j_gene: TRBJ1-1
v_gene: TRBV5-1
CDR3aa: ASSPGTAYTEAF

d_gene: -
j_gene: TRBJ1-2
v_gene: TRBV28
CDR3aa: ASSNPGTLGYGYT

d_gene: -
j_gene: TRBJ2-7
v_gene: TRBV6-5
CDR3aa: ASSYLYEQY

d_gene: TRBD1
j_gene: TRBJ1-4
v_gene: TRBV5-1
CDR3aa: ASSSVPPRQGGEKLF

d_gene: -
j_gene: TRBJ2-3
v_gene: TRBV7-2
CDR3aa: ASSLVAASTDTQY

d_gene: -
j_gene: TRBJ1-1
v_gene: TRBV18
CDR3aa: ASSPAIYQGNTEAF

d_gene: -
j_gene: TRBJ1-4
v_gene: TRBV10-1
CDR3aa: ASSGGEVGEKLF

d_gene: TRBD1
j_gene: TRBJ1-2
v_gene: TRBV6-5
CDR3aa: ASSYATGVTGGYT

d_gene: TRBD2
j_gene: TRBJ2-5
v_gene: TRBV19
CDR3aa: ASSISLAGGQETQY

d_gene: -
j_gene: TRBJ1-3
v_gene: TRBV5-1
CDR3aa: ASSLAIGSSGNTIY

d_gene: TRBD1
j_gene: TRBJ1-5
v_gene: TRBV3-1/TRBV3-2
CDR3aa: ASSQARTGGGQPQH

d_gene: -
j_gene: TRBJ1-2
v_gene: TRBV30
CDR3aa: AWSPWETPLSGGYT

d_gene: -
j_gene: TRBJ1-5
v_gene: TRBV3-1/TRBV3-2
CDR3aa: ASSPARGFGQPQH

d_gene: TRBD1
j_gene: TRBJ1-2
v_gene: TRBV5-5
CDR3aa: ASSSSSTGGGGYT

d_gene: -
j_gene: TRBJ1-5
v_gene: TRBV2
CDR3aa: ASTRQISNQPQH

d_gene: TRBD1
j_gene: TRBJ1-1
v_gene: TRBV6-5
CDR3aa: ASRGQYNTEAF

d_gene: TRBD1
j_gene: TRBJ1-2
v_gene: TRBV7-9
CDR3aa: ASSSTGGWGYT

d_gene: TRBD1
j_gene: TRBJ1-2
v_gene: TRBV9
CDR3aa: ASRGTGVYGYT

d_gene: TRBD2
j_gene: TRBJ2-1
v_gene: TRBV5-1
CDR3aa: ASSHAGGSNEQF

d_gene: -
j_gene: TRBJ1-6
v_gene: TRBV19
CDR3aa: AGSPRTEYNSPLH

d_gene: -
j_gene: TRBJ1-1
v_gene: TRBV3-1/TRBV3-2
CDR3aa: ASSAQTDNTEAF

d_gene: -
j_gene: TRBJ2-6
v_gene: TRBV5-1
CDR3aa: ASSLPNSGANVLT

d_gene: -
j_gene: TRBJ2-3
v_gene: TRBV9
CDR3aa: ASSVGASGTDTQY